This T cell receptor beta chain was obtained from a study of identical twins. Study-wide results and caveats: Abundant cord blood beta clonotypes carried fewer insertions; memory repertoires showed none. Out-of-frame alpha sequences shared between twins exhibited an excess of low generation probability.

The CDR3 loop spans 16 amino acids. After removal of 5 bases from V and 4 bases from J, the junction contained 5 bases not matched to a gene. Germline V CDR1 and CDR2: SGHTA, FQGNSA. A template switching step contributed a universal primer site, while unique molecular identifiers were present in the cDNA. From the 5' RACE reads, TCRdb called clonotypes with MiXCR, one entry per CDR3 protein. This sample yields 1.5 million to 2 million distinct CDR3 sequences, of which roughly 35% are seen a single time; roughly 0.3% belongs to the top ten. Details on this clonotype: The antigen is not known.

The chain joins TRBV7-2 to TRBJ2-1; 13 positions match TRBD2. The TCR comes from a newborn girl in good health. The sample was cord blood. Here the CDR3 reads CASSAELAGGYNEQFF. In DNA, the CDR3 is TGTGCCAGCAGCGCCGAACTAGCGGGAGGGTACAATGAGCAGTTCTTC.